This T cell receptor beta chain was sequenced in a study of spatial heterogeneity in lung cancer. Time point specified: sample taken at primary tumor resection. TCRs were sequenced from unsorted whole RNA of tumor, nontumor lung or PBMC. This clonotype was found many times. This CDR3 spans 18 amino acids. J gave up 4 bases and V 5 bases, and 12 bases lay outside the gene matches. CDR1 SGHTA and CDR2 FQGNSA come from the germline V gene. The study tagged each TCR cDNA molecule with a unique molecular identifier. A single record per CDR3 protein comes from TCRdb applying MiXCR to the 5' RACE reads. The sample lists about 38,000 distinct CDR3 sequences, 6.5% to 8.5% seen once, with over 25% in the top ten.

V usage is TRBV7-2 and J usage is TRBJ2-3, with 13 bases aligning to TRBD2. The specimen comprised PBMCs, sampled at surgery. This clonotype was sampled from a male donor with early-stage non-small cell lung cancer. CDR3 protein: CASSKRPGTSGVADTQYF. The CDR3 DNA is TGTGCCAGCAGCAAAAGGCCCGGGACTAGCGGGGTTGCAGATACGCAGTATTTT.